The clone carrying this T cell receptor beta chain was seen only a few times. Its antigen is not identified. V lost 1 base to trimming and J lost 4 bases, with 10 bases between them. CDR1 and CDR2 (germline): SGHNT, YENEEA. The CDR3 sequence is 15 residues long. This record belongs to a study of T cells in localized non-small cell lung cancer. The study's findings and limits: An association was observed between higher blood T cell density and longer overall survival. The greatest T cell clonality was found in uninvolved adjacent lung (higher than in tumor).

The assay was immunoSEQ multiplex PCR, and TCRdb's table has in-frame clones only and misses some. Among 4,500 or so clones listed, around 41% were seen once. The sequence came from a woman aged 35-75 years with stage I lung adenocarcinoma. The input for sequencing was lung tumor tissue, taken before any cancer treatment. This rearrangement joins TRBV11-3 to TRBJ2-2; D may be TRBD2 (6 bases). The CDR3 reads CASSLVTRGTGELFF. As DNA, the CDR3 is TGTGCCAGCAGCTTAGTGACTAGGGGCACCGGGGAGCTGTTTTTT.